These 14 T cell receptor beta chains came from one sample sequenced in a study of early T cells in non-severe SARS-CoV-2 infection. Each CDR3 protein gets one entry after TCRdb re-called the 5' RACE reads with MiXCR. The table records around 50,000 distinct CDR3 sequences, around 12% of them present only once. The source material was whole blood. These TCRs come from an adult who was a healthcare worker with PCR-confirmed SARS-CoV-2 infection or an uninfected control (not recorded which).

The table lists this clonotype with many counts. The rearrangement uses TRBV11-1 and TRBJ2-1, with 11 bases that match TRBD1. CDR1 and CDR2 (germline): SGHAT, FQDESV (reference sequence). The CDR3 loop spans 17 amino acids. V lost 5 bases, J lost 6 bases, and 12 bases stayed unmatched. The CDR3: CASSPHGRGTGGNEQFF. CDR3 coding DNA: TGTGCCAGCAGCCCACATGGCCGAGGGACAGGGGGCAATGAGCAGTTCTTC.

The chain employs TRBV10-2 and TRBJ1-1; perhaps TRBD1 as D (5 bases). Deletions cut 6 bases from V and 7 bases from J, with 9 bases between. The CDR3 has 11 amino acids. Germline V CDR1 and CDR2: WSHSY, SAAADI. The DNA of the CDR3 is TGCGCCAGCAGGGAGGGGATTGAAGCTTTCTTT. Translating it yields CASREGIEAFF.

The chain combines TRBV4-1 with TRBJ2-4, with 9 bases lining up with TRBD1. The germline CDR1 and CDR2 sequences are MGHRA and YSYEKL. The CDR3 spans 17 residues. The trim removed 3 bases at V and 3 bases at J, leaving 9 bases unmatched. DNA for the CDR3: TGCGCCAGCAGCCAGGATTACAGGGGGCCTGGCAAAAACATTCAGTACTTC. Translating gives CASSQDYRGPGKNIQYF.

The chain uses TRBV3-1 and TRBJ2-2; 11 bases align to TRBD2. The V and J ends lost 4 bases and 8 bases, in that order; junction bases with no gene match: 9. This CDR3 is built from 16 residues. CDR1 and CDR2 from the germline V gene are LGHDT and YNNKEL (reference sequence). The CDR3 nucleotides are TGTGCCAGCAGCCCCGGGACTAGCGGTTATGGGGGGGAGCTGTTTTTT. This encodes CASSPGTSGYGGELFF.

This chain connects TRBV19 to TRBJ1-2, with TRBD1 matching 8 bases. The CDR3 loop spans 14 amino acids. Per the germline V gene, CDR1 is LNHDA and CDR2 is SQIVND (reference sequence). J was trimmed by 6 bases and V by 4 bases; bases with no gene match: 7. The CDR3 DNA reads as TGTGCCAGTAGTAACCCAGGGGGCAGTGATGGCTACACCTTC. Its translation is CASSNPGGSDGYTF.

This clonotype was recorded at least ten times. The CDR3 sequence is CASSLGTRRYEQYF. The CDR3 bases are TGTGCCAGCAGTTTAGGGACTAGGCGTTACGAGCAGTACTTC. The V gene is TRBV28, the J gene TRBJ2-7; 8 bases agree with TRBD2. Per germline, CDR1 MDHEN and CDR2 SYDVKM. V dropped 2 bases and J dropped 4; count of bases not matched to a gene: 4. The CDR3 consists of 14 residues.

This clonotype was seen a few times. In DNA, the CDR3 is TGTGCCAGCAGCCCCCCTGCGGTTGAGCAGTTCTTC. Protein sequence: CASSPPAVEQFF. The chain links TRBV28 to TRBJ2-1; D ambiguous. V was cut by 6 bases and J by 9 bases, with 12 bases left in between. Germline V gene data show CDR1 as MDHEN and CDR2 as SYDVKM. This CDR3 comprises 12 residues. Based on the CDR3 plus reference TRBV28 and TRBJ2-1, the full variable domain is DVKVTQSSRYLVKRTGEKVFLECVQDMDHENMFWYRQDPGLGLRLIYFSYDVKMKEKGDIPEGYSVSREKKERFSLILESASTNQTSMYLCASSPPAVEQFFGPGTRLTVL.

This clonotype was picked up many times. This rearrangement joins TRBV6-6 to TRBJ2-7; 7 nucleotides line up with TRBD2. The germline V gene encodes CDR1 MNHNY and CDR2 SVGAGI (reference sequence). The CDR3 extends over 15 amino acids. Germline trimming cut 7 bases from V and 7 bases from J; bases unmatched to any gene: 16. CDR3 DNA: TGTGCCAGCACTACGATCGTGGGCGGGAGAGGGGAGCAGTACTTC. Amino acids: CASTTIVGGRGEQYF.

The chain recombines TRBV29-1 with TRBJ1-1; 10 bases map to TRBD1. The CDR3 contains 14 residues. V lost 4 bases, J lost 4 bases, and 6 bases stayed unmatched. Germline CDR1 and CDR2: SQVTM and ANQGSEA. The CDR3 loop reads CSVGQGAKVTEAFF. The CDR3 DNA follows: TGCAGCGTTGGACAGGGGGCGAAGGTCACTGAAGCTTTCTTT.

This clonotype appeared a few times. This chain uses TRBV4-1 with TRBJ2-3; D is unresolved. CDR1 and CDR2 (germline): MGHRA, YSYEKL. This CDR3 region has 13 residues. Trimming stripped 8 bases from V and 7 bases from J, with 16 bases between. CDR3 nucleotides: TGCGCCAGCCGCCCGCCCCTGGGCTATACGCAGTATTTT. Encoded protein: CASRPPLGYTQYF.

This clonotype was counted only a few times. The chain employs TRBV28 and TRBJ2-1; D possibly corresponds to TRBD2 (5 bases). V was clipped by 4 bases and J by 3 bases, with 19 bases between them. The CDR3 covers 17 residues. Looked up from germline, CDR1 is MDHEN and CDR2 is SYDVKM. The CDR3 region is CASSSQRPGTYYNEQFF. In DNA, the CDR3 is TGTGCCAGCAGTTCCCAGAGGCCGGGAACCTACTACAATGAGCAGTTCTTC.

This clonotype was counted at least ten times. The CDR3 nucleotides are TGTGCCAGCAGTTTTTCGACAGATCTCTATGGCTACACCTTC. Translating gives CASSFSTDLYGYTF. The chain has TRBV27 and TRBJ1-2, with D possibly TRBD1 on 5 matching bases. The CDR3 runs to 14 residues. V gave up 3 bases and J gave up 4 bases, with 12 bases separating them. Germline-derived CDR1 and CDR2 are MNHEY and SMNVEV (reference sequence).

This clonotype was seen many times. This chain connects TRBV20-1 to TRBJ2-5; perhaps TRBD2 as D (6 bases). This CDR3 comprises 16 residues. The germline gives CDR1 DFQATT, CDR2 SNEGSKA (reference sequence). V lost 5 bases and J 5 bases, leaving 24 bases between the germline ends. In DNA form, the CDR3 reads TGCAGTGCTCCCGTCCCCTCCACGGGACTGGCGGAGACCCAGTACTTC. This gives the protein CSAPVPSTGLAETQYF.

This clonotype was detected ten times or more. The gene calls are TRBV29-1 and TRBJ2-1; no reliable D call. The CDR3 is made up of 14 amino acids. Germline assignment: CDR1 SQVTM and CDR2 ANQGSEA. The V end was cut by 3 bases, the J end by 5 bases, with 14 bases between. This chain's CDR3 is CSVEAQSPDNEQFF. CDR3 coding DNA: TGCAGCGTTGAGGCCCAGTCCCCGGACAATGAGCAGTTCTTC.